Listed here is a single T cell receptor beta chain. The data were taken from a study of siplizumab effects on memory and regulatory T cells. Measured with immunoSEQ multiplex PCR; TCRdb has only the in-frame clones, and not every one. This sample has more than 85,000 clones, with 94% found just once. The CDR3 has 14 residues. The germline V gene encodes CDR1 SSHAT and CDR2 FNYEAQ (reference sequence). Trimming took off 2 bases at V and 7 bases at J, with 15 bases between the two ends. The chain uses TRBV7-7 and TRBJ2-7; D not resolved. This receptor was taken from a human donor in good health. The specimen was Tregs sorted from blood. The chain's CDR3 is CASSLSGWQNEQYF. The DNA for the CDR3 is TGTGCCAGCAGCTTATCCGGCTGGCAGAATGAGCAGTACTTC.